Listed here are 5 T cell receptor beta chains from one sample, sequenced in a study of lymphopenia after photon versus proton radiotherapy (dated by TCRdb to between 2019 and 2020). Receptor amplification or capture employed the immunoSEQ multiplex PCR assay. The source is immuneACCESS, and TCRdb retained only in-frame sequences with V and J called. Part of the clones is not carried over; for the studies checked, unresolved V genes explain less than half of this, and the remainder is unexplained. This sample holds 68,000 or so clones; roughly 90% were observed only once. The biggest ten clones account for approximately 2.6% of the sample. The sample in question was peripheral blood, obtained from a patient treated with photon-based radiotherapy. Source of these receptors: a woman between 65 and 79 years old with pancreatic cancer.

The chain recombines TRBV11-3 with TRBJ2-1; no clear D. The germline CDR1 and CDR2 sequences are SGHNT and YENEEA. V was pared by 1 base and J by 0 bases, with 7 bases between. This CDR3 is built from 15 residues. The CDR3 coding sequence is TGTGCCAGCAGCTTAGGAAAGAGCTCCTACAATGAGCAGTTCTTC. Translation: CASSLGKSSYNEQFF.

V usage is TRBV7-2 and J usage is TRBJ2-7; 9 bases map to TRBD1. The CDR3 covers 15 residues. V was pared by 4 bases and J by 9 bases, with 13 bases of the junction left unmatched. Germline values: CDR1 SGHTA, CDR2 FQGNSA. CDR3 coding DNA: TGTGCCAGCAGCTCCGCCGGGACAGGGTCGTTGGCGCAGTACTTC. Encoded protein: CASSSAGTGSLAQYF. The whole variable domain, filled in from reference TRBV7-2 and TRBJ2-7, reads GAGVSQSPSNKVTEKGKDVELRCDPISGHTALYWYRQSLGQGLEFLIYFQGNSAPDKSGLPSDRFSAERTGGSVSTLTIQRTQQEDSAVYLCASSSAGTGSLAQYFGPGTRLTVT.

This sequence joins TRBV5-1 and TRBJ2-5; D is perhaps TRBD2 (5 bases). The better agreement between TRBJ2-7 and the DNA end casts doubt on the J call. The V gene's germline CDR1 is SGHRS and CDR2 YFSETQ. This CDR3 spans 13 amino acids. This chain's CDR3 is CASSPGFTYEQYF. The CDR3 region has the DNA TGCGCCAGCAGCCCGGGATTCACCTACGAGCAGTACTTC.

The CDR3: CAWGDRSIQYF. The DNA of the CDR3 is TGTGCCTGGGGGGACCGCTCCATTCAGTACTTC. The V gene is TRBV30, the J gene TRBJ2-4; tentatively, D is TRBD1 or TRBD2 (5 bases each). The germline V and J ends were trimmed by 5 bases and 9 bases, with 11 bases remaining between them. Germline CDR1 is GTSNPN and CDR2 is SVGIG (reference sequence). The CDR3 consists of 11 residues.

This clone appeared a few times. The V and J genes are TRBV7-2 and TRBJ2-7; possibly TRBD1 for D (5 bases). V was trimmed by 6 bases and J by 2 bases, leaving 14 bases between them. The CDR3 sequence is 14 residues long. CDR1 SGHTA and CDR2 FQGNSA come from the germline V gene. The CDR3 spells CASRLELGPYEQYF. CDR3 in DNA: TGTGCCAGCAGGTTGGAGTTGGGGCCCTACGAGCAGTACTTC.